The source of this T cell receptor beta chain is a study of blood T cells in healthy people across ages. As for the study in general: Every two T cells gave about one barcoded beta molecule via template switching. General study results and limits: CMV infection status of these donors was not known.

The authors ran a second PCR of about 6 to 11 cycles using a sample-barcoded 5' primer and a J-beta primer mix. TCRdb independently ran MiXCR on the 5' RACE reads; one entry per CDR3 protein. The sample lists about 830,000 distinct CDR3 sequences, 62% seen once, with about 30% in the top ten. For this clonotype: Antigen unknown.

The receptor was derived from a man between 25 and 39 years old in good health. The sample consisted of blood.

The CDR3: CSGGSGSYEQYF. The CDR3 nucleotides are TGCAGCGGAGGATCCGGCTCCTACGAGCAGTACTTC. This sequence joins TRBV29-1 and TRBJ2-7; no definite D call. The ends were cut back, 7 bases at V and 0 bases at J, with 10 bases in the middle. Germline CDR1 and CDR2: SQVTM and ANQGSEA. This CDR3 comprises 12 residues.